The T cell receptor (beta chain) under discussion was sequenced for a study of T cell responses to AZD1222 COVID-19 vaccine. Sequenced by immunoSEQ multiplex PCR; TCRdb stores in-frame clones only, minus some. Of approximately 80,000 clones detected, approximately 83% appear once; the ten largest clones hold about 3%. The CDR3 has 11 residues. Germline CDR1 is MNHEY and CDR2 is SVGAGI. V was pared by 5 bases and J by 8 bases, with 6 bases between. The chain employs TRBV6-5 and TRBJ1-4; tentatively, D is TRBD1 (6 bases). The sequencing here drew on peripheral blood, taken 28 days after the second AZD1222 dose. The sequence came from an adult who received the AZD1222 COVID-19 vaccine. This chain's CDR3 is CASSTGEKLFF. CDR3 nucleotides: TGTGCCAGCAGTACAGGGGAAAAACTGTTTTTT.